This T cell receptor beta chain came from a study of T cell responses to AZD1222 COVID-19 vaccine. Study results and limitations: Spike was spanned by vaccine-associated CD4 TCRs, which were dominant at 160-218 and 743-854. A mostly white British donor set with more females was recruited, and clonal diversity was possibly underestimated.

In regard to this clone: Its antigen is unknown.

The V gene end was trimmed by 2 bases and the J gene end by 3 bases; junction bases not matched to a gene: 8. The CDR3 loop spans 17 amino acids. Germline V lookup: CDR1 SGHNT, CDR2 YENEEA. Assay: immunoSEQ multiplex PCR; the TCRdb copy retains only in-frame clones and omits some. The repertoire consists of about 150,000 clones, with roughly nine tenths occurring once and the leading ten covering 3.8%. The specimen was peripheral blood, collected 28 days after the second AZD1222 dose. V usage is TRBV11-3 and J usage is TRBJ2-1, with TRBD1 matching 9 bases. This clonotype was obtained from an adult who received the AZD1222 COVID-19 vaccine. The CDR3 DNA is TGTGCCAGCAGCTTACGAAGGATGGGACAGGGCTACAATGAGCAGTTCTTC. It translates to CASSLRRMGQGYNEQFF.